The 2 T cell receptor beta chains in this list originate from one sample, sequenced in a study of technical replicates of blood from several donors. Sequenced by immunoSEQ multiplex PCR; TCRdb stores in-frame clones only, minus some. In the table there are 83,000 or so clones, more than 90% of which are singletons. The sample comprised T cells isolated from PBMCs. These receptors all stem from a human donor in good health.

The V call is TRBV11-2, the J call TRBJ2-5; 8 bases are shared with TRBD2. The CDR3 spans 16 residues. The germline V gene encodes CDR1 SGHAT and CDR2 FQNNGV. The J segment lost 0 bases and the V segment lost 2 bases, leaving 5 bases of the junction unmatched. CDR3 amino acids: CASSLNSGVYQETQYF. The CDR3, as DNA: TGTGCCAGCAGCTTAAATAGCGGGGTGTACCAAGAGACCCAGTACTTC.

V gene TRBV7-9 combines with J gene TRBJ2-2, with 15 bases aligning to TRBD2. In germline, CDR1 is SEHNR, CDR2 FQNEAQ (reference sequence). V was clipped by 6 bases and J by 5 bases; unmatched bases: 10. This CDR3 contains 18 residues. CDR3 loop: CASRQTGTSGGKTGELFF. CDR3 DNA sequence: TGTGCCAGCAGGCAAACCGGGACTAGCGGGGGGAAGACCGGGGAGCTGTTTTTT.